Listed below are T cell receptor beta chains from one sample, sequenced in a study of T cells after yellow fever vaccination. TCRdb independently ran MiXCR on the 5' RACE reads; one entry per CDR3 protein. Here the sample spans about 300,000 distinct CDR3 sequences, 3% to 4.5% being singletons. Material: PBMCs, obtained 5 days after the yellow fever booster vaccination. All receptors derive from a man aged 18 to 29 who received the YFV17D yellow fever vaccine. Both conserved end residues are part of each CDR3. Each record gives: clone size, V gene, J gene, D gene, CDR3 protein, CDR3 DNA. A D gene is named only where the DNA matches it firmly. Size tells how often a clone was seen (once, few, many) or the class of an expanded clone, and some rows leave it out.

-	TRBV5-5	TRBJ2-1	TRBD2	CASSPRLAGEYNEQFF	TGTGCCAGCAGCCCACGGCTAGCGGGGGAGTACAATGAGCAGTTCTTC
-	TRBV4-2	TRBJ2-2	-	CASSQGSRFNTGELFF	TGTGCCAGCAGCCAGGGTTCGCGATTCAACACCGGGGAGCTGTTTTTT
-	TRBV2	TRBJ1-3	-	CASSVQRSGNTIYF	TGTGCCAGCAGTGTACAGCGCTCTGGAAACACCATATATTTT
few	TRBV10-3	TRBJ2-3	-	CAIRAESTDTQYF	TGTGCCATCAGGGCAGAAAGCACAGATACGCAGTATTTT
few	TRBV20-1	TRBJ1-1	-	CSARDGGTEAFF	TGCAGTGCTAGAGACGGCGGAACTGAAGCTTTCTTT
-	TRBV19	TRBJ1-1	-	CASSPRTAGAFF	TGTGCCAGTAGTCCTCGAACTGCTGGGGCTTTCTTT
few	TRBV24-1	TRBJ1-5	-	CATNKTAPNQPQHF	TGTGCCACCAATAAGACGGCCCCCAATCAGCCCCAGCATTTT
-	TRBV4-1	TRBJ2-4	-	CASSQLGGGVAKNIQYF	TGCGCCAGCAGCCAACTGGGGGGGGGCGTAGCCAAAAACATTCAGTACTTC
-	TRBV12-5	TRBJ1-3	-	CASGFIVGARSGNTIYF	TGTGCTAGTGGTTTTATAGTGGGGGCGCGCTCTGGAAACACCATATATTTT
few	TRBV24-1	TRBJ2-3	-	CATSEVKGGTDTQYF	TGTGCCACCAGTGAAGTAAAGGGTGGAACAGATACGCAGTATTTT
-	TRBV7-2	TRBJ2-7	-	CASSPSRQEQYF	TGTGCCAGCAGCCCCTCACGACAGGAGCAGTACTTC
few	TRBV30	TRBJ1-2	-	CAWSVGGPLGIHTF	TGTGCCTGGAGTGTCGGCGGCCCCCTCGGAATTCACACCTTC
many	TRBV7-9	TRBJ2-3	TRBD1	CASSHRQGSTDTQYF	TGTGCCAGCAGTCACCGACAGGGAAGCACAGATACGCAGTATTTT
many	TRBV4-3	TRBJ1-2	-	CASSPGPGYGYTF	TGCGCCAGCAGCCCAGGGCCAGGCTATGGCTACACCTTC
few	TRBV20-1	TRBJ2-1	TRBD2	CSARVSGGAYEQFF	TGCAGTGCCAGAGTTAGCGGGGGGGCTTATGAGCAGTTCTTC
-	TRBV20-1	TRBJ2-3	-	CSAPVLGPSSFRTDTQYF	TGCAGTGCTCCTGTTTTGGGGCCCTCCAGTTTCAGAACAGATACGCAGTATTTT
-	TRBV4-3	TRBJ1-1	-	CASSLGWANTEAFF	TGCGCCAGCAGCCTGGGTTGGGCGAACACTGAAGCTTTCTTT
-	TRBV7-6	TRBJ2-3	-	CASSLATSLDTQYF	TGTGCCAGCAGCTTAGCTACCTCACTAGATACGCAGTATTTT
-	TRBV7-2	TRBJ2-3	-	CASSQYDRPTDTQYF	TGTGCCAGCAGCCAATACGATAGGCCCACAGATACGCAGTATTTT
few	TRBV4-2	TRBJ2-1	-	CASSPAGRGPRVNEQFF	TGTGCCAGCAGCCCAGCGGGGCGGGGGCCCCGCGTCAATGAGCAGTTCTTC
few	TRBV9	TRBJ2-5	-	CASSGKDSQETQYF	TGTGCCAGCAGCGGAAAGGACAGCCAAGAGACCCAGTACTTC
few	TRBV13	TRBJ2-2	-	CASSQPGTGELFF	TGTGCCAGCAGCCAACCAGGGACCGGGGAGCTGTTTTTT
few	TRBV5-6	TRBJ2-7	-	CASSFEAGRGRFWPPRLSEQYF	TGTGCCAGCAGCTTCGAAGCCGGGAGAGGCCGATTTTGGCCCCCTCGTCTGTCCGAGCAGTACTTC
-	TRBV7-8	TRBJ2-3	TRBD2	CATTLTSSDTQYF	TGTGCCACCACTCTGACTAGCTCAGATACGCAGTATTTT
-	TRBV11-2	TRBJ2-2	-	CASSYVQGNTGELFF	TGTGCCAGCAGCTACGTTCAGGGGAACACCGGGGAGCTGTTTTTT
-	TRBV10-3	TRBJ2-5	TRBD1	CAIRRTGNYQETQYF	TGTGCCATCAGGAGGACAGGGAACTACCAAGAGACCCAGTACTTC
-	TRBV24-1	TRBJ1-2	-	CATSDFGQSYTF	TGTGCCACCAGTGATTTCGGGCAGAGCTACACCTTC
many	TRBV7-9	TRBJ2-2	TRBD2	CASSLGLAGTYTGELFF	TGTGCCAGCAGCTTAGGGCTAGCGGGGACCTACACCGGGGAGCTGTTTTTT
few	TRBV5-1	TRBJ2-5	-	CASRPDPSSQETQYF	TGCGCCAGCAGACCGGACCCCTCATCCCAAGAGACCCAGTACTTC
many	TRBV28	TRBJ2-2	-	CASSLIGTGELFF	TGTGCCAGCAGTTTAATCGGCACCGGGGAGCTGTTTTTT
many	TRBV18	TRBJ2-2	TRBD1	CASSISTGFAGELFF	TGTGCCAGCTCAATCTCGACAGGGTTCGCCGGGGAGCTGTTTTTT
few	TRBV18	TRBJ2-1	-	CASSPLEGRSNEQFF	TGTGCCAGCTCACCTCTGGAGGGGAGGAGCAATGAGCAGTTCTTC
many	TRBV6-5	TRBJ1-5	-	CASSYSAGEGPQHF	TGTGCCAGCAGTTACTCTGCAGGGGAGGGGCCCCAGCATTTT
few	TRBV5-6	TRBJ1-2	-	CASSSDGQVVLRYGYTF	TGTGCCAGCAGCTCAGACGGCCAGGTAGTACTGCGATATGGCTACACCTTC
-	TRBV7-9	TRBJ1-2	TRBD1	CASSPDRASNYGYTF	TGTGCCAGCAGCCCTGACAGGGCTTCTAACTATGGCTACACCTTC
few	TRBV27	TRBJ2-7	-	CASSLVTSRGINYEQYF	TGTGCCAGCAGTTTAGTAACTTCGAGAGGAATAAACTACGAGCAGTACTTC
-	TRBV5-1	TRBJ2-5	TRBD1	CASRFIGTEETQYF	TGCGCCAGCAGATTCATCGGGACAGAAGAGACCCAGTACTTC
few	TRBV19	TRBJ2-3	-	CASSTRFSTDTQYF	TGTGCCAGTAGTACCCGATTTAGCACAGATACGCAGTATTTT
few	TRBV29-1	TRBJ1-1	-	CSVAQGNTEAFF	TGCAGCGTTGCTCAGGGTAACACTGAAGCTTTCTTT
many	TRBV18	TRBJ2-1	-	CASSPMSQAHSYNEQFF	TGTGCCAGCTCACCAATGAGTCAGGCCCACTCCTACAATGAGCAGTTCTTC
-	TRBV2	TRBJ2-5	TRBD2	CASRGFVAGGMETQYF	TGTGCCAGCAGGGGGTTCGTAGCGGGGGGCATGGAGACCCAGTACTTC
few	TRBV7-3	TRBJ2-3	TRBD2	CASSFPTSDDTQYF	TGTGCCAGCAGCTTCCCGACTAGCGATGATACGCAGTATTTT
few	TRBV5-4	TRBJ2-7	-	CASSHRDYYEQYF	TGTGCCAGCAGCCACCGGGATTACTACGAGCAGTACTTC
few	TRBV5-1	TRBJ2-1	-	CASSITGYNEQFF	TGCGCCAGCAGCATTACAGGGTACAATGAGCAGTTCTTC
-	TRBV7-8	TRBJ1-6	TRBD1	CASSLLRGNSPLHF	TGTGCCAGCAGCTTACTCAGGGGGAATTCACCCCTCCACTTT
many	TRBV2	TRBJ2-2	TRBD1	CASSTTGQGHDTGELFF	TGTGCCAGCAGTACTACCGGACAGGGCCATGACACCGGGGAGCTGTTTTTT
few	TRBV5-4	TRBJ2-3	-	CASTSPSTDTQYF	TGTGCCAGCACCAGTCCTAGCACAGATACGCAGTATTTT
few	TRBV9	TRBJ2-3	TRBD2	CASSVDISGADTQYF	TGTGCCAGCAGCGTAGATATTAGCGGGGCAGATACGCAGTATTTT
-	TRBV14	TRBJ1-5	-	CASSPGDYSNQPQHF	TGTGCCAGCAGCCCGGGAGATTATAGCAATCAGCCCCAGCATTTT
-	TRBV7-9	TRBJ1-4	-	CASSLNTLRANEKLFF	TGTGCCAGCAGCCTAAACACACTACGGGCTAATGAAAAACTGTTTTTT
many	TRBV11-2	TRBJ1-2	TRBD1	CASSQWTGYYYGYTF	TGTGCCAGCAGCCAATGGACAGGGTACTACTATGGCTACACCTTC